This T cell receptor beta chain was captured in a study of beta chain features in type 1 diabetes. Study background: All samples together contributed around 100,000,000 sorted cells for examination.

A few counts support this clone. The antigen is unknown. As every portion of the isolated RNA was reverse transcribed, the sequencing read expressed TCRB transcripts. Data came from immunoSEQ multiplex PCR; TCRdb stores just in-frame clones and leaves some out. The sample shows 640,000 or so clones, around 15% of them seen only once. The study's findings and limits: Within each of all four CD4+ subsets, Type 1 diabetes patients had TCRB CDR3s that were moderately but significantly shorter. There was a possibility that cDNA sequencing over-represented cells with high TCR expression.

This CDR3 has 19 residues. Germline values: CDR1 MNHEY, CDR2 SMNVEV (reference sequence). Unmatched junction bases numbered 8, after V lost 0 bases and J lost 0 bases. Every donor provided one heparinised blood draw, which averaged approximately 120 mL. Material for sequencing was naive CD4+ T cells from blood. The chain carries TRBV27 and TRBJ2-6, with 7 bases aligning to TRBD1. The clonotype was recovered from a man aged 18 to 29 with type 1 diabetes. The CDR3 DNA reads as TGTGCCAGCAGTTTATCGACGACAGGGCTATACTCTGGGGCCAACGTCCTGACTTTC. It is translated as CASSLSTTGLYSGANVLTF. The full variable domain, with the rest looked up from reference TRBV27 and TRBJ2-6, is EAQVTQNPRYLITVTGKKLTVTCSQNMNHEYMSWYRQDPGLGLRQIYYSMNVEVTDKGDVPEGYKVSRKEKRNFPLILESPSPNQTSLYFCASSLSTTGLYSGANVLTFGAGSRLTVL.